The 26 T cell receptor beta chains reported below all come from one sample, sequenced in a study of blood T cells in healthy people across ages. A second PCR of roughly 7 to 11 cycles used a sample-barcoded 5' primer and a J-beta primer mix. TCRdb re-analysed the 5' RACE reads in MiXCR, keeping a single row per CDR3 protein. The table records over 1,500,000 distinct CDR3 sequences, 49% of them present only once. The specimen sequenced was blood. These receptor sequences come from a woman aged 40 to 50 in good health.

The chain couples TRBV5-1 to TRBJ2-5; possibly TRBD2 for D (6 bases). The V end lost 0 bases, the J end lost 1 base, and 10 bases lay between the germline ends. There are 15 residues in the CDR3. Germline lookup yields CDR1 SGHRS and CDR2 YFSETQ. DNA for the CDR3: TGCGCCAGCAGCTTGGCGGGGGAGCGCCAAGAGACCCAGTACTTC. Translated: CASSLAGERQETQYF.

The chain combines TRBV27 with TRBJ1-1, with 10 bases lining up with TRBD1. V gave up 4 bases and J gave up 6 bases; unmatched junction bases: 5. Germline loops: CDR1 MNHEY, CDR2 SMNVEV (reference sequence). The CDR3 extends over 14 amino acids. CDR3 coding DNA: TGTGCCAGCAGTTCCTGGGACAGGGGCGCTGAAGCTTTCTTT. It codes for CASSSWDRGAEAFF.

The gene calls are TRBV4-2 and TRBJ2-3; D possibly matches TRBD1 or TRBD2 (5 bases each). The length of the CDR3 is 16 residues. CDR1 is LGHNA, CDR2 YNFKEQ, per germline. V was pared by 0 bases and J by 4 bases, with 14 bases between. The CDR3 region has the DNA TGTGCCAGCAGCCAAGATTTCACTGGGGGTGCAGATACGCAGTATTTT. Translated, it gives CASSQDFTGGADTQYF.

The chain recombines TRBV6-6 with TRBJ2-1, with TRBD1 matching over 9 bases. This CDR3 is built from 16 residues. The V gene's germline CDR1 is MNHNY and CDR2 SVGAGI (reference sequence). Unmatched junction bases numbered 13, after V lost 6 bases and J lost 7 bases. In DNA, the CDR3 is TGTGCCAGCAGGAGGCTGGGACAGGGTTTTGGTAATGAGCAGTTCTTC. It translates to CASRRLGQGFGNEQFF.

The chain employs TRBV7-8 and TRBJ2-1; 7 nucleotides match TRBD1. V gave up 0 bases and J gave up 1 base; unmatched junction bases: 3. The CDR3 extends over 16 amino acids. Germline V gene lookup returns CDR1 SGHVS and CDR2 FQNEAQ. The CDR3 DNA sequence: TGTGCCAGCAGCTTAGCTAGGACAGGTTCCTACAATGAGCAGTTCTTC. Residues: CASSLARTGSYNEQFF. Using reference TRBV7-8 and TRBJ2-1 for the parts outside the CDR3, the full variable domain is GAGVSQSPRYKVAKRGQDVALRCDPISGHVSLFWYQQALGQGPEFLTYFQNEAQLDKSGLPSDRFFAERPEGSVSTLKIQRTQQEDSAVYLCASSLARTGSYNEQFFGPGTRLTVL.

V is TRBV5-1 and J is TRBJ2-1, with 14 bases that match TRBD2. The germline CDR1 and CDR2 sequences are SGHRS and YFSETQ. This CDR3 has 18 amino acids. The V segment lost 4 bases and the J segment 0 bases; nucleotides outside the gene matches: 6. The CDR3 DNA follows: TGCGCCAGCAGCCCATGGACTAGCGGGGGGATCTCCTACAATGAGCAGTTCTTC. As protein: CASSPWTSGGISYNEQFF.

In its sample, this clonotype was seen a few times. DNA for the CDR3: TGTGCCAGCAGTTTATTTCGGGGGACAGGGTTAGTCGAGGAGCAGTTCTTC. It is translated as CASSLFRGTGLVEEQFF. This rearrangement joins TRBV27 to TRBJ2-1; 9 nucleotides match TRBD1. Germline values: CDR1 MNHEY, CDR2 SMNVEV (reference sequence). Trimming cost V 1 base and J 10 bases; bases outside gene matches: 14. This CDR3 spans 17 amino acids.

The chain recombines TRBV6-6 with TRBJ2-3; tentatively, D is TRBD1 or TRBD2 (5 bases each). The CDR3 consists of 15 residues. The V gene's germline CDR1 is MNHNY and CDR2 SVGAGI (reference sequence). V gave up 5 bases and J gave up 5 bases, with 17 bases separating them. CDR3 in amino acids: CASSHTGPRGDTQYF. The DNA for the CDR3 is TGTGCCAGCAGTCACACGGGACCCCGGGGAGATACGCAGTATTTT.

V is TRBV7-2 and J is TRBJ2-7; 7 bases agree with TRBD1. V lost 1 base, J lost 1 base, and 10 bases stayed unmatched. The CDR3 covers 17 residues. Germline CDR1 is SGHTA and CDR2 is FQGNSA. This chain's CDR3 is CASSLGPLRQGSYEQYF. The CDR3 coding sequence is TGTGCCAGCAGCTTAGGTCCCCTCCGACAGGGTTCCTACGAGCAGTACTTC.

This sequence joins TRBV4-1 and TRBJ2-3; 11 bases are a match to TRBD1. Germline assignment: CDR1 MGHRA and CDR2 YSYEKL. V gave up 2 bases and J gave up 3 bases; unmatched junction bases: 4. This CDR3 is built from 16 residues. CDR3 amino acids: CASSQLGQGVTDTQYF. CDR3 nucleotide sequence: TGCGCCAGCAGCCAACTGGGACAGGGGGTGACAGATACGCAGTATTTT.

The chain has TRBV6-5 and TRBJ1-2; possible D gene TRBD1, 5 bases. With 2 bases removed from V and 6 bases from J, the gap between germline ends came to 7 bases. Germline CDR1 reads MNHEY; CDR2 reads SVGAGI. The length of the CDR3 is 12 residues. The CDR3 region is CASSYRGNGYTF. DNA for the CDR3: TGTGCCAGCAGTTACAGGGGAAATGGCTACACCTTC.

The chain recombines TRBV7-2 with TRBJ1-6, with D possibly being TRBD1 (6 bases). The CDR3 spans 15 residues. Trimming pared 4 bases from V and 7 bases from J, leaving 14 bases between. Germline V lookup: CDR1 SGHTA, CDR2 FQGNSA. The CDR3 sequence: CASSSPTGTNSPLHF. In nucleotides, the CDR3 is TGTGCCAGCAGCTCCCCGACAGGCACCAATTCACCCCTCCACTTT.

This clonotype was recorded a few times. This rearrangement joins TRBV14 to TRBJ2-3; D ambiguous. Deletions cut 0 bases from V and 9 bases from J, with 13 bases between. The CDR3 runs to 14 residues. Germline values: CDR1 SGHDN, CDR2 FVKESK. The CDR3 is CASSQDPGRSTQYF. As DNA, the CDR3 is TGTGCCAGCAGCCAAGATCCGGGCCGTTCCACGCAGTATTTT. The full variable domain, with the rest looked up from reference TRBV14 and TRBJ2-3, is EAGVTQFPSHSVIEKGQTVTLRCDPISGHDNLYWYRRVMGKEIKFLLHFVKESKQDESGMPNNRFLAERTGGTYSTLKVQPAELEDSGVYFCASSQDPGRSTQYFGPGTRLTVL.

This clonotype was counted a few times. The chain recombines TRBV6-5 with TRBJ2-5; D gene uncertain. Germline V gives CDR1 MNHEY, CDR2 SVGAGI. This CDR3 spans 14 amino acids. V lost 0 bases and J lost 5, with 10 bases in between. The CDR3 protein is CASSYSNLMETQYF. The DNA of the CDR3 is TGTGCCAGCAGTTACTCGAATCTAATGGAGACCCAGTACTTC.

CDR3 protein: CASSLNGGLLGYTF. The CDR3, as DNA: TGTGCCAGCAGTTTGAATGGGGGGCTTCTTGGCTACACCTTC. The chain couples TRBV12-3 or TRBV12-4 to TRBJ1-2; D is perhaps TRBD1 (6 bases). V lost 3 bases, J lost 7 bases, and 15 bases lay in between. The CDR3 sequence is 14 residues long.

The rearrangement links TRBV5-5 to TRBJ2-7; D not resolved. The CDR3 length is 14 residues. V shed 1 base and J shed 3 bases, with 11 bases lying between them. The V gene's germline CDR1 is SGHKS and CDR2 YYEKEE (reference sequence). DNA for the CDR3: TGTGCCAGCAGCTTGAGTGGGGATGGCTACGAGCAGTACTTC. This encodes CASSLSGDGYEQYF.

This clonotype has only a few counts. This chain joins TRBV28 and TRBJ2-7, with a tentative D call TRBD1 (5 bases). CDR3 length: 14 amino acids. Trimming pared 6 bases from V and 2 bases from J, leaving 14 bases between. Germline CDR1 MDHEN, CDR2 SYDVKM. The CDR3 region has the DNA TGTGCCAGCAGCCCCGGAGCAGGGCCCTACGAGCAGTACTTC. It specifies CASSPGAGPYEQYF.

The genes are TRBV4-3 and TRBJ2-3; the D is unclear. Germline loops: CDR1 LGHNA, CDR2 YSLEER. Trimming pared 0 bases from V and 0 bases from J, leaving 7 bases between. The CDR3 length is 15 residues. The CDR3 DNA is TGCGCCAGCAGCCAAGATTCGATAAGCACAGATACGCAGTATTTT. Encoded protein: CASSQDSISTDTQYF.

The V and J genes are TRBV14 and TRBJ1-6; no firm D call. The V end lost 3 bases, the J end lost 10 bases, and 13 bases lay between the germline ends. The CDR3 sequence is 14 residues long. Germline values: CDR1 SGHDN, CDR2 FVKESK. This CDR3 reads CASSQVGRLSPLHF. The CDR3 DNA reads TGTGCCAGCAGCCAGGTTGGGAGGCTATCACCCCTCCACTTT.

The chain has TRBV29-1 and TRBJ1-2, with D maybe TRBD1 (6 bases). V shed 5 bases and J shed 7 bases, with 14 bases lying between them. The CDR3 runs 12 residues. CDR1 SQVTM and CDR2 ANQGSEA come from the germline V gene. The DNA of the CDR3 is TGCAGCGTTTCCGGGGGGCGAGGTGGCTACACCTTC. Its translation is CSVSGGRGGYTF.

This clonotype was seen a few times. The gene calls are TRBV4-3 and TRBJ2-5, with 8 positions matching TRBD2. V lost 0 bases and J lost 6; bases outside the gene matches: 9. Germline V CDR1 and CDR2: LGHNA, YSLEER. CDR3 length equals 16 residues. CDR3: CASSQDTGGFVKTQYF. The CDR3 DNA sequence: TGCGCCAGCAGCCAAGATACGGGGGGGTTCGTGAAGACCCAGTACTTC.

A few counts support this clonotype. The V and J genes are TRBV29-1 and TRBJ2-7, with D perhaps matching TRBD1 (5 bases). CDR3 size: 13 residues. Germline lookup yields CDR1 SQVTM and CDR2 ANQGSEA. The V gene lost 6 bases and the J gene lost 5 bases, with 17 bases spanning the gap. The CDR3 reads CSVGPEVVNEQYF. CDR3 coding DNA: TGCAGCGTGGGGCCAGAAGTCGTAAACGAGCAGTACTTC.

This clonotype has a count of ten or more. This chain links TRBV7-2 with TRBJ2-7; D is undetermined. From germline, CDR1 is SGHTA and CDR2 FQGNSA. Trimming left V 6 bases short and J 0 bases short, with 15 bases between. The CDR3 is 15 amino acids. CDR3 sequence: CASSYLGRASYEQYF. The CDR3 region has the DNA TGTGCCAGCAGTTACCTAGGGCGCGCCTCCTACGAGCAGTACTTC.

J is TRBJ2-5 and V is TRBV13, with a tentative D call TRBD2 (6 bases). The CDR3 loop spans 16 amino acids. V gave up 1 base and J gave up 0 bases, with 12 bases separating them. Per the germline V gene, CDR1 is PRHDT and CDR2 is FYEKMQ (reference sequence). This CDR3 reads CASSLEGEEYQETQYF. The CDR3 nucleotides read TGTGCCAGCAGCTTAGAAGGGGAGGAGTACCAAGAGACCCAGTACTTC. Full variable domain (remainder filled in from reference TRBV13 and TRBJ2-5): AAGVIQSPRHLIKEKRETATLKCYPIPRHDTVYWYQQGPGQDPQFLISFYEKMQSDKGSIPDRFSAQQFSDYHSELNMSSLELGDSALYFCASSLEGEEYQETQYFGPGTRLLVL.

The V and J genes are TRBV6-2 or TRBV6-3 and TRBJ1-2; possibly TRBD1 for D (5 bases). CDR3 length equals 13 residues. V lost 4 bases and J lost 6, with 12 bases in between. Germline V gene lookup returns CDR1 MNHEY and CDR2 SVGEGT. CDR3 DNA sequence: TGTGCCAGCAGTTCGGGACGGAGCGATGGCTACACCTTC. Protein sequence: CASSSGRSDGYTF.

V gene TRBV20-1 combines with J gene TRBJ2-7, with 8 bases fitting TRBD1. This CDR3 has 14 amino acids. The germline V gene has CDR1 DFQATT and CDR2 SNEGSKA (reference sequence). V was pared by 0 bases and J by 4 bases, with 5 bases of the junction left unmatched. The CDR3 nucleotides are TGCAGTGCTAGAGATGACAGGGGCTTGTACGAGCAGTACTTC. Translated: CSARDDRGLYEQYF.